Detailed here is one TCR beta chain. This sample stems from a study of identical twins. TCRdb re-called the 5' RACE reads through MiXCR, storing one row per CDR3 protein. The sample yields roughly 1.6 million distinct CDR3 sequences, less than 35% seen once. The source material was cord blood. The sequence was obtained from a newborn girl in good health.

This CDR3 is CASSQGMGLNSPLHF. CDR3 DNA sequence: TGTGCCAGCAGCCAGGGAATGGGGCTTAATTCACCCCTCCACTTT. This rearrangement joins TRBV6-7 to TRBJ1-6, with TRBD1 as a possible D gene (5 bases). TRBV6-7 is reported as an ORF; its role is uncertain. This CDR3 comprises 15 residues. V lost 6 bases and J 6 bases, leaving 15 bases between the germline ends.